This TCR beta chain is drawn from a study of identical twins. Regarding this clonotype: What it recognizes is unknown.

Template switching supplied a universal primer site; unique molecular identifiers were carried on the cDNA. TCRdb called the 5' RACE reads again in MiXCR, with one record for every CDR3 protein. The data show approximately 410,000 distinct CDR3 sequences, with about 18% seen just once and 9% to 15% held by the top ten. Study-level results: Analyses of zero insertions could be partly confounded by invariant MAIT and iNKT cells. Twin pairs' shared out-of-frame alpha sequences were enriched in low generation probability.

Germline V gene lookup returns CDR1 DFQATT and CDR2 SNEGSKA (reference sequence). V shed 0 bases and J shed 8 bases, with 19 bases lying between them. This CDR3 region has 15 residues. No donor was unhealthy or non-Caucasian. Sequencing was carried out using naive T cells sorted from blood. This receptor was identified in a man aged 45-60 years in good health. The chain has TRBV20-1 and TRBJ1-1; D might be TRBD1 (5 bases). The CDR3 nucleotides are TGCAGTGCTAGAGATGCCGCTGGGAGGGAGGGGGAAGCTTTCTTT. Residues: CSARDAAGREGEAFF.